At least ten counts were recorded for the clone carrying this T cell receptor (beta chain). As yet, its antigen is unknown. The junction departs from the called germline gene at one end, perhaps through a read error. Ineligible for inclusion were patients with other autoimmune diseases, uncontrolled infections, pregnancy or lactation. The data originate from a study of Graves' ophthalmopathy and Graves' hyperthyroidism. Study-wide background: Before any treatment, peripheral blood was taken at the initial diagnosis. Points from the study as a whole: Both an approximately 68% sensitivity and an approximately 75% specificity characterized the model's predictions of ophthalmopathy progression.

From RNA, the CDR3 regions of TCR beta chains were amplified and sequenced. Second-round multiplex PCR followed a first-round RT-PCR using HTBI primers. MiXCR, applied by TCRdb to the multiplex PCR reads, yields one record per CDR3 protein. This sample yields over 500,000 distinct CDR3 sequences, of which about a fifth are seen a single time; 7.1% belongs to the top ten. CDR1 is MNHNS, CDR2 SASEGT, per germline. The CDR3 runs to 14 residues. The clonotype originates from a woman aged 18-29 years with stable Graves' hyperthyroidism. Some clones in this sample may be carry-over from other donors' samples. The sample consisted of peripheral blood. The V gene is TRBV6-1, the J gene TRBJ1-1; 9 bases fit TRBD1. The CDR3 loop is CASSVGQGRKVDLF. CDR3 coding DNA: TGTGCCAGCAGTGTAGGACAGGGGCGGAAAGTAGATCTCTTT.